A single sample is the source of the 5 T cell receptor beta chains below, sequenced in a study of shared clonotypes between healthy human individuals (dated by TCRdb to 2018 to 2020). The library was built by means of the immunoSEQ multiplex PCR assay. TCRdb's version of the immuneACCESS table is confined to in-frame rearrangements and falls short of the full clone set. An unresolved V gene accounts for under half of the shortfall where checked; the remainder is of unknown origin. In this sample the table shows about 1,500,000 clones, 95% to 97% of which occur a single time. The leading ten clones occupy 1.2% of the sample. The sample was naive CD4+ T cells sorted from blood. The cell subset or site label for this specimen denotes: CD45RA+ positively selected. Source of these receptors: a man in his thirties or forties in good health.

CDR3 in DNA: TGTGCCAGCAGTCAAATGTACGTACTAAACGAGCAGTACTTC. Protein sequence: CASSQMYVLNEQYF. This chain links TRBV27 with TRBJ2-7; no definite D call. Germline values: CDR1 MNHEY, CDR2 SMNVEV (reference sequence). CDR3 length: 14 amino acids. Trimming removed 5 bases from V and 5 bases from J, with 16 bases in between.

This sequence joins TRBV29-1 and TRBJ2-2; 11 nucleotides match TRBD2. This CDR3 region has 14 residues. Looked up from germline, CDR1 is SQVTM and CDR2 is ANQGSEA. The trim removed 7 bases at V and 4 bases at J, leaving 5 bases unmatched. The CDR3 sequence: CSATSGSVTGELFF. The DNA for the CDR3 is TGCAGCGCAACTAGCGGGAGCGTCACCGGGGAGCTGTTTTTT.

Comment on this clone: At one of its ends the junction is not consistent with the germline gene, which may arise from a read error. The chain has TRBV7-9 and TRBJ2-7; 14 bases are shared with TRBD2. The germline V gene encodes CDR1 SEHNR and CDR2 FQNEAQ (reference sequence). The CDR3 runs to 12 residues. Here the CDR3 DNA reads TGTGCCAGCAGCCCGGGGGGACTAGCGGGAGTTTTC. Translation gives CASSPGGLAGVF.

With regard to this clone: Other DNA sequences in this sample translate to the same CDR3. The rearrangement links TRBV19 to TRBJ2-7; no clear D. Trimming removed 1 base at V and 0 bases at J, with 4 bases between. The CDR3 loop spans 13 amino acids. The V gene's germline CDR1 is LNHDA and CDR2 SQIVND (reference sequence). The CDR3: CASSIGRSYEQYF. The CDR3 DNA reads TGTGCCAGTAGTATAGGGCGCTCCTACGAGCAGTACTTC.

This chain uses TRBV6-5 with TRBJ2-1; D is ambiguous. V was cut by 6 bases and J by 7 bases, with 7 bases left in between. The CDR3 is 11 residues long. CDR1 is MNHEY and CDR2 is SVGAGI in the germline V gene. CDR3 in DNA: TGTGCCAGCAGCTCCTCGAATGAGCAGTTCTTC. This translates into CASSSSNEQFF.